The next 9 T cell receptor beta chains were all read from a single sample in a study of control samples from healthy donors and cancer patients. TCRdb's copy holds only in-frame clones and misses some; the assay was immunoSEQ multiplex PCR. The sample consists of tens of thousands of clones, roughly four fifths of them appearing once. The sequenced sample was blood. The receptors shown here come from an older woman in good health.

This sequence joins TRBV11-2 and TRBJ1-1; D might be TRBD1 (5 bases). Germline V CDR1 and CDR2: SGHAT, FQNNGV. V lost 3 bases and J 0 bases, leaving 11 bases between the germline ends. This CDR3 has 15 residues. In nucleotides, the CDR3 is TGTGCCAGCAGCTTCTCAGACAGACTGAACACTGAAGCTTTCTTT. As protein: CASSFSDRLNTEAFF.

The chain employs TRBV11-2 and TRBJ2-3; TRBD2 matches 8 bases. Looked up from germline, CDR1 is SGHAT and CDR2 is FQNNGV. Trimming took 5 bases from V and 2 from J; bases not matched to a gene: 6. CDR3 size: 15 residues. In DNA form, the CDR3 reads TGTGCCAGCAGCGCTAGACTAGCGAACACAGATACGCAGTATTTT. Its protein is CASSARLANTDTQYF.

The chain recombines TRBV6-1 with TRBJ2-1, with 10 bases that match TRBD2. CDR1 and CDR2 (germline): MNHNS, SASEGT. CDR3 size: 17 residues. Losses at the gene ends were 4 bases for V and 9 bases for J; bases not matched to a gene: 15. The CDR3 sequence: CASSVGAGGLPIPEQFF. The DNA for the CDR3 is TGTGCCAGCAGTGTAGGAGCGGGGGGGCTCCCGATACCTGAGCAGTTCTTC.

The chain couples TRBV18 to TRBJ2-7; TRBD2 might be the D (6 bases). The V end lost 1 base, the J end lost 6 bases, and 7 bases lay between the germline ends. This CDR3 has 12 residues. Germline CDR1 and CDR2: KGHSH and LQKENI. The CDR3 sequence is CASSPLAVEQYF. The DNA of the CDR3 is TGTGCCAGCTCACCACTAGCGGTCGAGCAGTACTTC. The variable domain in full, with the rest retrieved from reference TRBV18 and TRBJ2-7, is NAGVMQNPRHLVRRRGQEARLRCSPMKGHSHVYWYRQLPEEGLKFMVYLQKENIIDESGMPKERFSAEFPKEGPSILRIQQVVRGDSAAYFCASSPLAVEQYFGPGTRLTVT.

This clone was counted a single time. The chain combines TRBV2 with TRBJ2-2, with TRBD1 matching over 7 bases. The CDR3 length is 15 residues. CDR1 and CDR2 (germline): SNHLY, FYNNEI. With 6 bases clipped from V and 0 bases from J, the junction kept 4 bases outside the gene matches. This CDR3 is CASRMGQTNTGELFF. Here the CDR3 DNA reads TGTGCCAGCAGAATGGGACAGACGAACACCGGGGAGCTGTTTTTT.

The chain uses TRBV10-2 and TRBJ1-2; TRBD1 aligns across 7 bases. V lost 6 bases, J lost 0 bases, and 7 bases stayed unmatched. The CDR3 length is 15 residues. Looked up from germline, CDR1 is WSHSY and CDR2 is SAAADI. For the CDR3, the DNA is TGCGCCAGCAGCGCCCCTGGGACAGCTAACTATGGCTACACCTTC. Translation gives CASSAPGTANYGYTF.

This clone was observed a handful of times. The chain combines TRBV5-4 with TRBJ1-2; D unclear. Germline CDR1 SGHNT, CDR2 YYREEE (reference sequence). V shed 0 bases and J shed 6 bases, with 15 bases lying between them. This CDR3 has 15 residues. The CDR3 sequence is CASSLDVWEEDGYTF. CDR3 in DNA: TGTGCCAGCAGCTTGGATGTGTGGGAGGAGGATGGCTACACCTTC. Together with reference TRBV5-4 and TRBJ1-2, the CDR3 gives the full variable domain: ETGVTQSPTHLIKTRGQQVTLRCSSQSGHNTVSWYQQALGQGPQFIFQYYREEENGRGNFPPRFSGLQFPNYSSELNVNALELDDSALYLCASSLDVWEEDGYTFGSGTRLTVV.

V is TRBV6-5 and J is TRBJ1-2, with D hard to call. Germline V gene data show CDR1 as MNHEY and CDR2 as SVGAGI. Trimming left V 2 bases short and J 2 bases short, with 9 bases between. CDR3 size: 14 residues. CDR3 region: CASSYGRLNYGYTF. Here the CDR3 DNA reads TGTGCCAGCAGTTACGGCAGGTTGAACTATGGCTACACCTTC.

The rearrangement links TRBV2 to TRBJ1-4, with 7 bases that match TRBD1. The CDR3 extends over 13 amino acids. V trimming: 7 bases; J trimming: 8 bases; junction bases outside the gene matches: 7. The germline V gene has CDR1 SNHLY and CDR2 FYNNEI. CDR3 amino acids: CASKRQGGEKLFF. The CDR3 DNA reads TGTGCCAGCAAACGACAGGGCGGGGAAAAACTGTTTTTT.